The 20 T cell receptor beta chains in this list originate from one sample, sequenced in a study of blood T cell repertoires in COVID-19. The data were produced by immunoSEQ multiplex PCR, yet TCRdb's version contains in-frame clones alone and is incomplete. The table lists almost 55,000 clones, more than 75% of them singletons. The sequenced sample was peripheral blood. These receptors all stem from a man between 45 and 60 years old with active COVID-19.

The rearrangement links TRBV5-6 to TRBJ2-2; D is possibly TRBD1 (6 bases). The V and J ends lost 4 bases and 7 bases respectively, with 11 bases between them. The CDR3 is 13 amino acids. Germline CDR1 is SGHDT and CDR2 is YYEEEE. CDR3 nucleotides: TGTGCCAGCAGCCCGATCAGGGGCGGGGAGCTGTTTTTT. This gives the protein CASSPIRGGELFF.

The gene calls are TRBV5-1 and TRBJ2-5, with TRBD2 identical over 16 bases. The trim removed 4 bases at V and 5 bases at J, leaving 8 bases unmatched. This CDR3 contains 17 residues. Germline CDR1 and CDR2: SGHRS and YFSETQ. The CDR3 nucleotides read TGCGCCAGCAGCCCGGGGACTAGCGGGGGGGCATTTGAGACCCAGTACTTC. This encodes CASSPGTSGGAFETQYF.

The V call is TRBV3-1 (or the pseudogene TRBV3-2), the J call TRBJ2-7; D might be TRBD1 (5 bases). Trimming shortened V by 4 bases and J by 6 bases, and 10 bases separated the two germline ends. This CDR3 has 12 residues. CDR1 and CDR2 from the germline V gene are LGHDT and YNNKEL (reference sequence). CDR3 sequence reads: CASSPQGGEQYF. The CDR3 coding sequence is TGTGCCAGCAGCCCTCAGGGTGGCGAGCAGTACTTC.

This clone has a single count. The chain employs TRBV9 and TRBJ2-3; TRBD2 matches at 11 bases. Per germline, CDR1 SGDLS and CDR2 YYNGEE. The CDR3 is 16 residues long. The V segment lost 2 bases and the J segment 5 bases; nucleotides outside the gene matches: 7. CDR3 DNA: TGTGCCAGCAGCGTTAGCGGGGGGGCCCGTAGAGATACGCAGTATTTT. This codes for CASSVSGGARRDTQYF.

The chain is built from TRBV27 and TRBJ2-1, with 9 bases that match TRBD1. The CDR3 runs to 16 residues. Germline-derived CDR1 and CDR2 are MNHEY and SMNVEV (reference sequence). Trimming took 5 bases from V and 8 from J; bases not matched to a gene: 13. In DNA form, the CDR3 reads TGTGCCAGCAGTCAAGCCGGGACAGGGTTTCTGGATGAGCAGTTCTTC. It is translated as CASSQAGTGFLDEQFF.

This sequence joins TRBV27 and TRBJ1-2, with D perhaps TRBD1 (6 bases). The CDR3 is 12 residues long. Germline-derived CDR1 and CDR2 are MNHEY and SMNVEV (reference sequence). The ends were cut back, 8 bases at V and 11 bases at J, with 18 bases in the middle. The CDR3 loop is CASGGNRVDYTF. In nucleotides, the CDR3 is TGTGCCAGCGGTGGGAACAGGGTTGATTACACCTTC.

The chain combines TRBV5-7 with TRBJ1-5; D is unclear. TRBV5-7 is reported as an ORF; its role is uncertain. V lost 4 bases to trimming and J lost 7 bases, with 21 bases between them. This CDR3 has 16 amino acids. CDR3 protein: CASSIQPTTSTQPQHF. The CDR3 DNA is TGTGCCAGCAGCATCCAACCGACTACCTCCACCCAGCCCCAGCATTTT.

The chain joins TRBV7-9 to TRBJ1-4; weak D call: TRBD1 (6 bases). CDR1 and CDR2 (germline): SEHNR, FQNEAQ (reference sequence). This CDR3 spans 15 amino acids. The ends were cut back, 2 bases at V and 8 bases at J, with 15 bases in the middle. CDR3 nucleotide sequence: TGTGCCAGCAGCTTAAGTCTTGGGGGCTGGGAAAAACTGTTTTTT. Protein sequence: CASSLSLGGWEKLFF.

The rearrangement joins TRBV28 to TRBJ2-1; 10 bases match TRBD1. The CDR3 loop spans 15 amino acids. Trimming took 5 bases from V and 8 from J; bases not matched to a gene: 9. Germline-derived CDR1 and CDR2 are MDHEN and SYDVKM. The CDR3 is CASSAPGQGFDEQFF. CDR3 coding DNA: TGTGCCAGCAGTGCGCCGGGACAGGGGTTCGATGAGCAGTTCTTC.

The chain couples TRBV27 to TRBJ2-7; D ambiguous. Germline loops: CDR1 MNHEY, CDR2 SMNVEV (reference sequence). Trimming pared 4 bases from V and 3 bases from J, leaving 4 bases between. This CDR3 is built from 11 residues. Here the CDR3 reads CASSSLYEQYF. CDR3 in DNA: TGTGCCAGCAGTTCCCTCTACGAGCAGTACTTC.

The CDR3 DNA sequence: TGTGCCAGCAGTTACCAGTCGAACACTGAAGCTTTCTTT. Translation: CASSYQSNTEAFF. V is TRBV6-5 and J is TRBJ1-1; no reliable D call. V was pared by 2 bases and J by 1 base, with 5 bases between. CDR1 and CDR2 from the germline V gene are MNHEY and SVGAGI. This CDR3 comprises 13 residues.

The chain carries TRBV7-2 and TRBJ1-1; no clear D. The CDR3 has 14 residues. Germline loops: CDR1 SGHTA, CDR2 FQGNSA. Trimming left V 3 bases short and J 3 bases short, with 11 bases between. The CDR3 region has the DNA TGTGCCAGCAGCTTCCGAGGGTCGGACACTGAAGCTTTCTTT. Translation: CASSFRGSDTEAFF.

This clone has a count of ten or more. This rearrangement joins TRBV7-9 to TRBJ2-3; a weak D match, TRBD2 (6 bases). This CDR3 has 14 amino acids. CDR1 is SEHNR, CDR2 FQNEAQ, per germline (reference sequence). Trimming pared 5 bases from V and 6 bases from J, leaving 15 bases between. The CDR3 is CASSPVGGKDTQYF. Written as DNA, the CDR3 is TGTGCCAGCAGCCCCGTCGGGGGTAAGGATACGCAGTATTTT.

The V and J genes are TRBV2 and TRBJ1-2; D gene ambiguous. Germline V CDR1 and CDR2: SNHLY, FYNNEI. V was clipped by 6 bases and J by 1 base, with 6 bases between them. The CDR3 has 12 residues. Written as DNA, the CDR3 is TGTGCCAGCAGGTCGGGTAACTATGGCTACACCTTC. This translates into CASRSGNYGYTF.

This chain connects TRBV5-1 to TRBJ2-5; 9 bases agree with TRBD2. Germline V CDR1 and CDR2: SGHRS, YFSETQ. The ends lost 4 bases at V and 3 bases at J; junction bases unmatched: 13. The CDR3 contains 17 residues. The DNA for the CDR3 is TGCGCCAGCAGCCCATACGAAAGCGGGAGGCCGAAAGAGACCCAGTACTTC. Its translation is CASSPYESGRPKETQYF.

The chain links TRBV29-1 to TRBJ2-2; TRBD1 agrees at 10 bases. Losses at the gene ends were 6 bases for V and 4 bases for J; bases not matched to a gene: 8. Germline assignment: CDR1 SQVTM and CDR2 ANQGSEA. The length of the CDR3 is 15 residues. Here the CDR3 reads CSVARDRGRTGELFF. As DNA, the CDR3 is TGCAGCGTAGCCCGGGACAGGGGTCGCACCGGGGAGCTGTTTTTT.

The CDR3 DNA reads TGCGCCAGCAGCACCCGGGACAGTCCCGGGGAGCTGTTTTTT. Encoded protein: CASSTRDSPGELFF. This chain links TRBV5-1 with TRBJ2-2; 7 bases align to TRBD1. This CDR3 has 14 residues. Germline V gives CDR1 SGHRS, CDR2 YFSETQ. Germline trimming cut 4 bases from V and 6 bases from J; bases unmatched to any gene: 6.

This clone was recorded once. The chain recombines TRBV5-4 with TRBJ2-1; 8 nucleotides line up with TRBD2. CDR1 SGHNT and CDR2 YYREEE come from the germline V gene (reference sequence). The CDR3 loop spans 14 amino acids. The V gene end was trimmed by 4 bases and the J gene end by 9 bases; junction bases not matched to a gene: 9. As DNA, the CDR3 is TGTGCCAGCAGCACCGGGGGGGCCAAGGGTGAGCAGTTCTTC. It encodes CASSTGGAKGEQFF.

This rearrangement joins TRBV15 to TRBJ1-5, with TRBD1 identical over 7 bases. There are 16 residues in the CDR3. Trimming at V came to 2 bases and at J to 3 bases, leaving 7 bases not matched to a gene. CDR1 is LNHNV and CDR2 is YYDKDF in the germline V gene (reference sequence). The CDR3 region has the DNA TGTGCCACCAGCAGAACCGGGACAGAGCACAATCAGCCCCAGCATTTT. Translating gives CATSRTGTEHNQPQHF.

The V call is TRBV6-5, the J call TRBJ1-1; D uncertain. V shed 7 bases and J shed 1 base, with 16 bases lying between them. Per germline, CDR1 MNHEY and CDR2 SVGAGI. The CDR3 is 15 residues long. CDR3 loop: CASNHDSPWNTEAFF. CDR3 nucleotides: TGTGCCAGCAACCATGACTCACCCTGGAACACTGAAGCTTTCTTT.